This TCR beta chain is drawn from a study of T cells after yellow fever vaccination. Study-wide points: The CD4 compartment and the CD8 compartment contained a small share of clonotypes in common. High-abundance clonotypes from the bulk population could contaminate FACS-sorted repertoires.

In its sample, this clonotype was seen many times. Its antigen is as yet unknown. The 5'RACE template-switching step produced TCR cDNA and added a universal primer site and UMIs. TCRdb reanalysed the 5' RACE reads using MiXCR and keeps one entry per CDR3 protein. This table holds tens of thousands of distinct CDR3 sequences, about 7% found once. CDR1 SEHNR and CDR2 FQNEAQ come from the germline V gene (reference sequence). The V gene lost 5 bases and the J gene lost 4 bases, with 11 bases spanning the gap. This CDR3 contains 13 residues. The receptor's source is a man younger than 30 who received the YFV17D yellow fever vaccine. Sequenced here: CD8+ T cells sorted from PBMCs, sampled about 49 days after the first yellow fever vaccination. The chain combines TRBV7-9 with TRBJ1-2; a weak D match, TRBD1 (5 bases). The CDR3 sequence is CASSPRTSYGYTF. The CDR3 nucleotides are TGTGCCAGCAGCCCGCGGACAAGCTATGGCTACACCTTC.